The 21 T cell receptor beta chains below were found in one sample sequenced in a study of T cells after posttransplantation cyclophosphamide. Sequencing used immunoSEQ multiplex PCR; TCRdb keeps in-frame clones, though not all of them. The sample carries approximately 29,000 clones, about nine tenths recorded once. The sample consisted of PBMCs. The receptors come from a man in his forties or fifties.

The rearrangement joins TRBV5-4 to TRBJ2-5, with 9 bases aligning to TRBD2. The CDR3 is 16 amino acids. The germline CDR1 and CDR2 sequences are SGHNT and YYREEE (reference sequence). The V segment lost 4 bases and the J segment 5 bases; nucleotides outside the gene matches: 12. The DNA for the CDR3 is TGTGCCAGCAGCAGGGGCGGCGGGAGGGCGGGTGAGACCCAGTACTTC. Protein sequence: CASSRGGGRAGETQYF.

This rearrangement joins TRBV5-1 to TRBJ2-3; D is perhaps TRBD1 (6 bases). Trimming stripped 6 bases from V and 6 bases from J, with 14 bases between. The CDR3 is made up of 13 amino acids. Germline CDR1 is SGHRS and CDR2 is YFSETQ. The CDR3 spells CASTAGVSDTQYF. DNA for the CDR3: TGCGCCAGCACGGCAGGGGTCTCTGATACGCAGTATTTT.

The chain carries TRBV6-1 and TRBJ2-7; TRBD1 matches at 11 bases. CDR3 size: 15 residues. Germline V gene lookup returns CDR1 MNHNS and CDR2 SASEGT. The trim removed 7 bases at V and 5 bases at J, leaving 10 bases unmatched. Written as DNA, the CDR3 is TGTGCCAGCACCCCTAGGTGGACAGGGGGCAACGAGCAGTACTTC. Its protein is CASTPRWTGGNEQYF.

This sequence joins TRBV7-9 and TRBJ1-1, with D tentatively TRBD1 (5 bases). Germline assignment: CDR1 SEHNR and CDR2 FQNEAQ (reference sequence). Trimming pared 5 bases from V and 7 bases from J, leaving 11 bases between. This CDR3 has 12 residues. Here the CDR3 DNA reads TGTGCCAGCAGCCTTAGTCAGGGTGAAGCTTTCTTT. Translation gives CASSLSQGEAFF.

The chain carries TRBV9 and TRBJ1-5; D uncertain. V was shortened by 1 base and J by 4 bases, with 6 bases between the two germline ends. The CDR3 covers 13 residues. Looked up from germline, CDR1 is SGDLS and CDR2 is YYNGEE. In nucleotides, the CDR3 is TGTGCCAGCAGCGTACAGGAAAATCAGCCCCAGCATTTT. It encodes CASSVQENQPQHF.

This clone was recorded once. The rearrangement uses TRBV9 and TRBJ2-3, with a possible D match to TRBD1 (6 bases). V was trimmed by 1 base and J by 2 bases, leaving 17 bases between them. Germline values: CDR1 SGDLS, CDR2 YYNGEE. CDR3 length: 17 residues. The CDR3 is CASSVSTGPRLTDTQYF. DNA of the CDR3: TGTGCCAGCAGCGTATCAACAGGGCCCCGACTCACAGATACGCAGTATTTT. The whole variable domain, remainder taken from reference TRBV9 and TRBJ2-3, is DSGVTQTPKHLITATGQRVTLRCSPRSGDLSVYWYQQSLDQGLQFLIQYYNGEERAKGNILERFSAQQFPDLHSELNLSSLELGDSALYFCASSVSTGPRLTDTQYFGPGTRLTVL.

The genes are TRBV6-6 and TRBJ2-1; 8 bases align to TRBD1. Germline V CDR1 and CDR2: MNHNY, SVGAGI (reference sequence). This CDR3 comprises 16 residues. Trimming cost V 6 bases and J 6 bases; bases outside gene matches: 13. The CDR3 sequence: CASSSPDRGGGNEQFF. The CDR3 nucleotides read TGTGCCAGCAGCTCACCTGACAGGGGTGGGGGCAATGAGCAGTTCTTC.

The rearrangement uses TRBV6-1 and TRBJ2-2; no definite D call. V gave up 7 bases and J gave up 0 bases, with 9 bases separating them. Per the germline V gene, CDR1 is MNHNS and CDR2 is SASEGT. This CDR3 is built from 14 residues. As DNA, the CDR3 is TGTGCCAGCAACGTCGGGTCGAACACCGGGGAGCTGTTTTTT. It translates to CASNVGSNTGELFF.

The rearrangement links TRBV5-1 to TRBJ2-3; TRBD1 might be the D (5 bases). The CDR3 totals 14 residues. Germline lookup yields CDR1 SGHRS and CDR2 YFSETQ. V was shortened by 0 bases and J by 3 bases, with 8 bases between the two germline ends. CDR3 sequence (DNA): TGCGCCAGCAGCTTGGGACAGCCTACAGATACGCAGTATTTT. Amino acid sequence: CASSLGQPTDTQYF.

The V and J genes are TRBV28 and TRBJ1-2; D is unclear. Trimming stripped 8 bases from V and 9 bases from J, with 7 bases between. CDR3 size: 9 residues. In germline, CDR1 is MDHEN, CDR2 SYDVKM. The CDR3 DNA reads as TGTGCCAGCGGCCAAAGCTACACCTTC. Its translation: CASGQSYTF.

The chain has TRBV5-1 and TRBJ2-5, with 8 bases aligning to TRBD2. The assigned J gene may be wrong: the sequence end matches TRBJ2-7 better. Germline V CDR1 and CDR2: SGHRS, YFSETQ. The CDR3 is 16 amino acids. The CDR3 nucleotides read TGCGCCAGCAGACCTACCAGCGGGAGTGAGGACTACGAGCAGTACTTC. It translates to CASRPTSGSEDYEQYF.

V usage is TRBV4-1 and J usage is TRBJ2-1; D uncertain. Between the trimmed V and J ends, which lost 1 base and 10 bases, there was a span of 11 bases. Per the germline V gene, CDR1 is MGHRA and CDR2 is YSYEKL. CDR3 size: 13 residues. CDR3 amino acids: CASSQVVIEEQFF. CDR3 coding DNA: TGCGCCAGCAGCCAAGTAGTAATAGAAGAGCAGTTCTTC.

The V gene is TRBV27, the J gene TRBJ2-7; TRBD1 is a possible D gene (5 bases). Germline V gene sequence: CDR1 MNHEY, CDR2 SMNVEV (reference sequence). The CDR3 is made up of 11 amino acids. V was clipped by 7 bases and J by 9 bases, with 13 bases between them. The CDR3 loop is CASTNGAGQYF. Here the CDR3 DNA reads TGTGCCAGCACCAATGGGGCTGGGCAGTACTTC.

This chain uses TRBV6-6 with TRBJ2-1; TRBD2 matches at 12 bases. The CDR3 loop spans 16 amino acids. The V segment lost 4 bases and the J segment 3 bases; nucleotides outside the gene matches: 4. Germline CDR1 and CDR2: MNHNY and SVGAGI (reference sequence). The CDR3 bases are TGTGCCAGCAGTTCAGCGGGACTAGCGGGCTACAATGAGCAGTTCTTC. This translates into CASSSAGLAGYNEQFF.

V and J are TRBV25-1 and TRBJ2-5; maybe TRBD1 (5 bases). CDR1 is MGHDK, CDR2 SYGVNS, per germline. V was cut by 4 bases and J by 2 bases, with 8 bases left in between. The CDR3 covers 13 residues. The CDR3 is CASSGTGQETQYF. CDR3 sequence (DNA): TGTGCCAGCAGTGGAACAGGACAAGAGACCCAGTACTTC.

The J gene is TRBJ2-7, the V gene TRBV23-1; a weak D match, TRBD1 (5 bases). TRBV23-1 belongs to the ORF category, with a function that is uncertain. With 1 base removed from V and 6 bases from J, the gap between germline ends came to 16 bases. This CDR3 comprises 15 residues. The CDR3 DNA reads as TGCGCCAGCAGTCAATTCGCAGGGTCGGGTTTCGAGCAGTACTTC. It specifies CASSQFAGSGFEQYF.

This sequence joins TRBV19 and TRBJ2-3, with 9 bases fitting TRBD1. Per germline, CDR1 LNHDA and CDR2 SQIVND (reference sequence). V was pared by 8 bases and J by 1 base, with 7 bases of the junction left unmatched. This CDR3 region has 15 residues. CDR3 in DNA: TGTGCCAGTCTCCCGACAGGGGGACGCACAGATACGCAGTATTTT. Encoded protein: CASLPTGGRTDTQYF.

The chain couples TRBV27 to TRBJ2-5; 13 nucleotides agree with TRBD2. The CDR3 runs 14 residues. V trimming: 8 bases; J trimming: 5 bases; junction bases outside the gene matches: 5. Germline lookup yields CDR1 MNHEY and CDR2 SMNVEV (reference sequence). DNA for the CDR3: TGTGCCAGCCGGACTAGCGGGAGTCATGAGACCCAGTACTTC. Translation gives CASRTSGSHETQYF.

This rearrangement joins TRBV19 to TRBJ2-1, with 9 bases lining up with TRBD1. Germline lookup yields CDR1 LNHDA and CDR2 SQIVND (reference sequence). J was trimmed by 6 bases and V by 5 bases; bases with no gene match: 11. This CDR3 region has 16 residues. DNA of the CDR3: TGTGCCAGTAGTGCCCTCTCCGGGACAGGGTTCAATGAGCAGTTCTTC. This translates into CASSALSGTGFNEQFF.

This clone was observed a single time. The chain joins TRBV10-3 to TRBJ2-3; 7 nucleotides line up with TRBD2. The CDR3 totals 15 residues. V gave up 2 bases and J gave up 4 bases; unmatched junction bases: 6. Germline CDR1 ENHRY, CDR2 SYGVKD. CDR3 coding DNA: TGTGCCATCAGTGAGGAACTAGCGTCCGCAGATACGCAGTATTTT. Translation gives CAISEELASADTQYF.

The chain uses TRBV5-4 and TRBJ1-1; D possibly corresponds to TRBD1 (5 bases). Germline-derived CDR1 and CDR2 are SGHNT and YYREEE (reference sequence). The CDR3 runs 17 residues. V dropped 5 bases and J dropped 0 bases, with 20 bases sitting between them. The CDR3 sequence: CASSYGGASDVNTEAFF. For the CDR3, the DNA is TGTGCCAGCAGTTACGGCGGGGCTTCAGACGTGAACACTGAAGCTTTCTTT.